This T cell receptor (beta chain) was profiled in a study of CD8 T cells in ankylosing spondylitis. TCRdb re-called the 5' RACE reads through MiXCR, storing one row per CDR3 protein. The sample shows 300,000 to 350,000 distinct CDR3 sequences, approximately 14% of them seen only once. The sample taken for sequencing was blood, either unsorted or a sorted T cell fraction (not recorded which). The sequence was obtained from a male donor with ankylosing spondylitis or in good health (not recorded which).

The CDR3 region is CASSPKAAAGELFF. DNA for the CDR3: TGTGCCAGCAGTCCGAAGGCGGCAGCCGGGGAGCTGTTTTTT. The rearrangement links TRBV12-3 or TRBV12-4 to TRBJ2-2; no reliable D call. V lost 5 bases, J lost 6 bases, and 13 bases lay in between. CDR3 size: 14 residues.